Below, 23 T cell receptor beta chains from the same sample are listed, as sequenced in a study of blood T cell repertoires in COVID-19. Clones were sequenced by immunoSEQ multiplex PCR, and TCRdb holds only the in-frame ones, with some missing. This table has about 270,000 clones, roughly 86% appearing once. Sequences were obtained from PBMCs or T cells enriched from blood (not recorded which). These TCRs come from a young woman who had recovered from COVID-19.

The V gene is TRBV2, the J gene TRBJ1-1; weak D call: TRBD1 (5 bases). V dropped 9 bases and J dropped 4 bases, with 33 bases sitting between them. Germline lookup yields CDR1 SNHLY and CDR2 FYNNEI. There are 19 residues in the CDR3. The CDR3 is CARRSTRQRSLGRSTEAFF. Written as DNA, the CDR3 is TGTGCCAGAAGGTCGACTAGACAGCGTTCCCTCGGGAGGAGCACTGAAGCTTTCTTT.

The chain is built from TRBV30 and TRBJ1-1; 9 bases are a match to TRBD1. This CDR3 region has 14 residues. With V trimmed by 3 bases and J by 1 base, 3 bases remained unmatched. From germline, CDR1 is GTSNPN and CDR2 SVGIG (reference sequence). The CDR3 region has the DNA TGTGCCTGGAGGGGGACAGGGTCGAACACTGAAGCTTTCTTT. Translated, it gives CAWRGTGSNTEAFF.

The rearrangement links TRBV28 to TRBJ2-1, with 8 bases that match TRBD2. The CDR3 is 16 amino acids. Germline V lookup: CDR1 MDHEN, CDR2 SYDVKM. The J segment lost 8 bases and the V segment lost 6 bases, leaving 15 bases of the junction unmatched. CDR3 coding DNA: TGTGCCAGCAGGGGCGGACATGGCGGGGGGTCATATGAGCAGTTCTTC. It yields the protein CASRGGHGGGSYEQFF.

This chain uses TRBV30 with TRBJ1-1; the D gene is possibly TRBD1 (5 bases). This CDR3 region has 14 residues. Looked up from germline, CDR1 is GTSNPN and CDR2 is SVGIG (reference sequence). The V end was cut by 0 bases, the J end by 0 bases, with 8 bases between. The CDR3 DNA is TGTGCCTGGAGTGTGGGGCCTCTGAACACTGAAGCTTTCTTT. As protein: CAWSVGPLNTEAFF.

This chain connects TRBV7-2 to TRBJ2-3, with 10 positions matching TRBD1. V trimming: 1 base; J trimming: 4 bases; junction bases outside the gene matches: 8. The CDR3 consists of 17 residues. The germline CDR1 and CDR2 sequences are SGHTA and FQGNSA. This CDR3 is CASSLVTGQGWPDTQYF. The DNA of the CDR3 is TGTGCCAGCAGCTTAGTAACGGGACAGGGGTGGCCAGATACGCAGTATTTT.

The chain uses TRBV28 and TRBJ2-7; 12 positions match TRBD2. The CDR3 covers 16 residues. Germline CDR1 MDHEN, CDR2 SYDVKM. Trimming took 4 bases from V and 0 from J; bases not matched to a gene: 4. The CDR3 DNA follows: TGTGCCAGCAGTTCCTTGACTAGCGGGAGCTCCTACGAGCAGTACTTC. Amino acids: CASSSLTSGSSYEQYF.

The genes are TRBV10-3 and TRBJ2-7; 14 nucleotides match TRBD2. The CDR3 contains 18 residues. CDR1 is ENHRY and CDR2 is SYGVKD in the germline V gene. After removal of 2 bases from V and 4 bases from J, the junction contained 10 bases not matched to a gene. CDR3 sequence (DNA): TGTGCCATCAGTGAGGAGGGACTAGCGGGAGCTTCAGGGTACGAGCAGTACTTC. This encodes CAISEEGLAGASGYEQYF.

The gene calls are TRBV2 and TRBJ1-3; 7 nucleotides match TRBD1. The CDR3 has 14 residues. Germline CDR1 is SNHLY and CDR2 is FYNNEI. J lost 0 bases, V lost 5 bases, and 1 base had no gene match. CDR3 region: CASSRQGSGNTIYF. The CDR3 DNA sequence: TGTGCCAGCAGTAGACAGGGCTCTGGAAACACCATATATTTT.

The CDR3 here is CAWSDEGNTEAFF. The CDR3 DNA reads TGTGCCTGGAGTGATGAGGGTAACACTGAAGCTTTCTTT. The J gene is TRBJ1-1, the V gene TRBV30; D ambiguous. Germline loops: CDR1 GTSNPN, CDR2 SVGIG (reference sequence). The length of the CDR3 is 13 residues. V lost 1 base and J 2 bases, leaving 8 bases between the germline ends.

This chain connects TRBV18 to TRBJ2-5, with 7 bases fitting TRBD1. V gave up 4 bases and J gave up 3 bases; unmatched junction bases: 23. Germline V gives CDR1 KGHSH, CDR2 LQKENI. The CDR3 is 20 amino acids. The CDR3: CASSQATPGQALTAKETQYF. CDR3 nucleotides: TGTGCCAGCTCACAAGCGACCCCAGGACAGGCGCTAACTGCGAAAGAGACCCAGTACTTC.

This clone was detected a few times. The gene calls are TRBV10-3 and TRBJ2-1, with 10 bases lining up with TRBD2. Germline V gene data show CDR1 as ENHRY and CDR2 as SYGVKD. V lost 10 bases, J lost 1 base, and 4 bases stayed unmatched. The CDR3 has 14 residues. Written as DNA, the CDR3 is TGTGCCACTCTAGCGGGAGTATCCTACAATGAGCAGTTCTTC. Protein: CATLAGVSYNEQFF.

The CDR3 DNA is TGTGCCAGCTCACTCGGACAGACCAATCAGCCCCAGCATTTT. Amino acids: CASSLGQTNQPQHF. V is TRBV18 and J is TRBJ1-5; possibly TRBD1 for D (6 bases). CDR3 length equals 14 residues. CDR1 and CDR2 (germline): KGHSH, LQKENI. Trimming removed 4 bases from V and 3 bases from J, with 10 bases in between.

Here the CDR3 reads CASSPRGRGVLNEQFF. Here the CDR3 DNA reads TGTGCCAGCAGCCCACGGGGGAGGGGAGTCCTCAATGAGCAGTTCTTC. V and J are TRBV9 and TRBJ2-1; 7 bases are a match to TRBD2. The trim removed 4 bases at V and 6 bases at J, leaving 13 bases unmatched. Germline V gives CDR1 SGDLS, CDR2 YYNGEE. CDR3 length equals 16 residues.

The sample holds one count of this clone. The chain joins TRBV11-3 to TRBJ2-1, with 10 bases that match TRBD1. This CDR3 has 17 residues. Per the germline V gene, CDR1 is SGHNT and CDR2 is YENEEA. Trimming cost V 3 bases and J 8 bases; bases outside gene matches: 13. CDR3 in amino acids: CASSFGQGEVIWDEQFF. CDR3 coding DNA: TGTGCCAGCAGCTTTGGACAGGGGGAAGTCATATGGGATGAGCAGTTCTTC.

J is TRBJ1-1 and V is TRBV12-3 or TRBV12-4; D uncertain. The V and J ends lost 2 bases and 1 base respectively, with 5 bases between them. CDR3 length equals 13 residues. The CDR3 spells CASSLPGNTEAFF. CDR3 sequence (DNA): TGTGCCAGCAGTTTACCGGGGAACACTGAAGCTTTCTTT.

The rearrangement uses TRBV30 and TRBJ1-2, with D possibly TRBD1 on 6 matching bases. Trimming cost V 2 bases and J 2 bases, with 12 bases left between them. The CDR3 is made up of 14 amino acids. Germline CDR1 and CDR2: GTSNPN and SVGIG (reference sequence). CDR3: CAWSLDSLNYGYTF. CDR3 in DNA: TGTGCCTGGAGTTTGGACAGCTTGAACTATGGCTACACCTTC. The full variable domain, with the rest looked up from reference TRBV30 and TRBJ1-2, is SQTIHQWPATLVQPVGSPLSLECTVEGTSNPNLYWYRQAAGRGLQLLFYSVGIGQISSEVPQNLSASRPQDRQFILSSKKLLLSDSGFYLCAWSLDSLNYGYTFGSGTRLTVV.

J is TRBJ2-2 and V is TRBV18; TRBD2 agrees at 11 bases. Germline-derived CDR1 and CDR2 are KGHSH and LQKENI. Trimming took 6 bases from V and 5 from J; bases not matched to a gene: 5. The CDR3 contains 15 residues. The CDR3 here is CASSPLAGGTGELFF. CDR3 sequence (DNA): TGTGCCAGCTCGCCCCTAGCGGGGGGAACCGGGGAGCTGTTTTTT. Complete variable domain (other parts from reference TRBV18 and TRBJ2-2): NAGVMQNPRHLVRRRGQEARLRCSPMKGHSHVYWYRQLPEEGLKFMVYLQKENIIDESGMPKERFSAEFPKEGPSILRIQQVVRGDSAAYFCASSPLAGGTGELFFGEGSRLTVL.

The rearrangement links TRBV7-2 to TRBJ2-7, with 7 bases fitting TRBD2. CDR3 length equals 14 residues. CDR1 and CDR2 from the germline V gene are SGHTA and FQGNSA. V was pared by 4 bases and J by 3 bases, with 6 bases of the junction left unmatched. The CDR3 sequence: CASSSLGGGYEQYF. CDR3 nucleotide sequence: TGTGCCAGCAGCTCCTTGGGGGGGGGCTACGAGCAGTACTTC.

The chain combines TRBV5-1 with TRBJ2-5, with D unclear. Germline V gives CDR1 SGHRS, CDR2 YFSETQ. The V and J ends lost 3 bases and 0 bases respectively, with 12 bases between them. The CDR3 covers 15 residues. The CDR3 loop reads CASSSLGFDQETQYF. In DNA form, the CDR3 reads TGCGCCAGCAGCTCCCTGGGCTTTGACCAAGAGACCCAGTACTTC.

The V call is TRBV7-9, the J call TRBJ1-1, with D unclear. The CDR3 spans 13 residues. Trimming cost V 4 bases and J 2 bases, with 8 bases left between them. CDR1 and CDR2 from the germline V gene are SEHNR and FQNEAQ (reference sequence). CDR3 nucleotides: TGTGCCAGCAGCTACACCTTAAACACTGAAGCTTTCTTT. This codes for CASSYTLNTEAFF.

The chain uses TRBV11-2 and TRBJ2-7; 10 bases match TRBD1. Germline V gene sequence: CDR1 SGHAT, CDR2 FQNNGV. The CDR3 loop spans 15 amino acids. J was trimmed by 6 bases and V by 1 base; bases with no gene match: 6. CDR3 region: CASSLVLGQGVEQYF. The DNA of the CDR3 is TGTGCCAGCAGCTTAGTCCTCGGACAGGGGGTCGAGCAGTACTTC. Complete variable domain (other parts from reference TRBV11-2 and TRBJ2-7): EAGVAQSPRYKIIEKRQSVAFWCNPISGHATLYWYQQILGQGPKLLIQFQNNGVVDDSQLPKDRFSAERLKGVDSTLKIQPAKLEDSAVYLCASSLVLGQGVEQYFGPGTRLTVT.

This chain connects TRBV27 to TRBJ1-5; 9 bases are shared with TRBD1. This CDR3 is built from 14 residues. Germline loops: CDR1 MNHEY, CDR2 SMNVEV (reference sequence). Germline trimming cut 5 bases from V and 4 bases from J; bases unmatched to any gene: 3. CDR3 DNA sequence: TGTGCCAGCAGTCTCGGGACAGGGAATCAGCCCCAGCATTTT. Amino acids: CASSLGTGNQPQHF.

CDR3 amino acids: CAISERGMGPNTEAFF. CDR3 sequence (DNA): TGTGCCATCAGTGAGAGGGGTATGGGGCCAAACACTGAAGCTTTCTTT. The chain uses TRBV10-3 and TRBJ1-1; D possibly corresponds to TRBD1 (5 bases). Per the germline V gene, CDR1 is ENHRY and CDR2 is SYGVKD. This CDR3 comprises 16 residues. The V gene lost 2 bases and the J gene lost 2 bases, with 15 bases spanning the gap.